Sequencing of this T cell receptor (beta chain) was carried out in a study of cytomegalovirus exposure and HLA in healthy donors. Findings and limits, study-wide: One later analysis reportedly identified an Asian-associated ancestry cluster that showed fewer N-insertions than the roughly 720-donor mean.

A note on this clone: Its matching antigen is unknown.

The primer mix had 60 Vbeta and 13 Jbeta primers. Sequencing was performed with immunoSEQ multiplex PCR; in TCRdb, only in-frame clones are kept and a portion is missing. The table lists 45,000 to 70,000 clones. The receptor comes from a woman aged 30 to 39 in good health and CMV-seropositive. Sequencing input: PBMCs.

The CDR3, as DNA: TGTGCCAGCAGCATCGGGACAGCTAATACGCAGTATTTT. Amino acids: CASSIGTANTQYF. The V and J genes are TRBV6-6 and TRBJ2-3; 7 positions agree with TRBD1. With V trimmed by 6 bases and J by 7 bases, 7 bases remained unmatched. Germline CDR1 reads MNHNY; CDR2 reads SVGAGI (reference sequence). The CDR3 runs 13 residues.